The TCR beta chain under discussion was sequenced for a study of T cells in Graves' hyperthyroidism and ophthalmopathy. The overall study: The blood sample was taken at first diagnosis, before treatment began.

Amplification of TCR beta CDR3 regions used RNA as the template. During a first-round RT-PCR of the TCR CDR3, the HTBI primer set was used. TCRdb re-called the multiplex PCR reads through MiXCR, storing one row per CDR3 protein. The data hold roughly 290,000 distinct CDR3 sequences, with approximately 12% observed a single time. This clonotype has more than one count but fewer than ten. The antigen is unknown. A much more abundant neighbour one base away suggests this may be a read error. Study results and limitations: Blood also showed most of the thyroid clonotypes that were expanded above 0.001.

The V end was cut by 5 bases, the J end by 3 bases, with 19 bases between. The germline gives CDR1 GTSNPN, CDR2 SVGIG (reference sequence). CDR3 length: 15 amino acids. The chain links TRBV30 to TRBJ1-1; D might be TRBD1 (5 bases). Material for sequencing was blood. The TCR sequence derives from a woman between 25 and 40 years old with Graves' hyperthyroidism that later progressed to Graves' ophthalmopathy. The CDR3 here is CAWVRATGAYTEAFF. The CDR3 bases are TGTGCCTGGGTCCGTGCTACCGGGGCTTACACTGAAGCTTTCTTT. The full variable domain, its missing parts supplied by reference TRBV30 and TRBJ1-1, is SQTIHQWPATLVQPVGSPLSLECTVEGTSNPNLYWYRQAAGRGLQLLFYSVGIGQISSEVPQNLSASRPQDRQFILSSKKLLLSDSGFYLCAWVRATGAYTEAFFGQGTRLTVV.